The text below deals with one T cell receptor (beta chain). These data belong to a study of cytomegalovirus exposure and HLA in healthy donors. CDR1 and CDR2 (germline): SGHRS, YFSETQ. The CDR3 covers 15 residues. The V end lost 4 bases, the J end lost 2 bases, and 10 bases lay between the germline ends. PCR primers comprised 60 Vbeta and 13 Jbeta primers. Sequencing was performed with immunoSEQ multiplex PCR; in TCRdb, only in-frame clones are kept and a portion is missing. This table has some 150,000 clones, less than 85% appearing once. This clonotype was sampled from a man aged 40-49 years in good health and CMV-seronegative. The chain carries TRBV5-1 and TRBJ2-6; D remains unclear. Material: PBMCs. CDR3 loop: CASSLGSTGANVLTF. In DNA form, the CDR3 reads TGCGCCAGCAGCCTTGGTAGCACTGGGGCCAACGTCCTGACTTTC.